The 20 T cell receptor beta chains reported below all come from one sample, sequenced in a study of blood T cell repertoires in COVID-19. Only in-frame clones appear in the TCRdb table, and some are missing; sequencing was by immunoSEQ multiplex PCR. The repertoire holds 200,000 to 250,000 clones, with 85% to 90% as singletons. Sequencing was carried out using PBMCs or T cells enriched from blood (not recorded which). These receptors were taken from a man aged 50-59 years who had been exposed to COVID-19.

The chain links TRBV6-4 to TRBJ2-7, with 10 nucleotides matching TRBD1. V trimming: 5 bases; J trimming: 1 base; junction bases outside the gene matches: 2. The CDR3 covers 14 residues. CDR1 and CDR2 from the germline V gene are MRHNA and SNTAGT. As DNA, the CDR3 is TGTGCCAGCAGTCCGGACAGGGGGTCCTACGAGCAGTACTTC. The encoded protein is CASSPDRGSYEQYF.

Here the CDR3 reads CASSEEVGTGYNQPQHF. The CDR3 DNA is TGTGCCAGCAGTGAAGAGGTCGGCACAGGTTACAATCAGCCCCAGCATTTT. The chain recombines TRBV2 with TRBJ1-5; TRBD1 might be the D (5 bases). The V end lost 1 base, the J end lost 3 bases, and 16 bases lay between the germline ends. CDR3 length equals 17 residues. In germline, CDR1 is SNHLY, CDR2 FYNNEI. Looking up the rest from reference TRBV2 and TRBJ1-5 gives the full variable domain: EPEVTQTPSHQVTQMGQEVILRCVPISNHLYFYWYRQILGQKVEFLVSFYNNEISEKSEIFDDQFSVERPDGSNFTLKIRSTKLEDSAMYFCASSEEVGTGYNQPQHFGDGTRLSIL.

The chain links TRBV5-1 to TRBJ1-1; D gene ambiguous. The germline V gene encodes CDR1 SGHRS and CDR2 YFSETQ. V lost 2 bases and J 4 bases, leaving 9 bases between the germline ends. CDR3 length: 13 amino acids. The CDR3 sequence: CASSFWEGTEAFF. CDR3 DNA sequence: TGCGCCAGCAGCTTTTGGGAGGGCACTGAAGCTTTCTTT.

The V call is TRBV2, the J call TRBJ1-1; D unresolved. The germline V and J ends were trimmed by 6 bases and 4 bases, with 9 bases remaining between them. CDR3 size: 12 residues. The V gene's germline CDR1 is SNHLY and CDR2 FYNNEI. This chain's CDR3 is CASRFHGTEAFF. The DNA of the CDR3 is TGTGCCAGCAGGTTCCACGGCACTGAAGCTTTCTTT.

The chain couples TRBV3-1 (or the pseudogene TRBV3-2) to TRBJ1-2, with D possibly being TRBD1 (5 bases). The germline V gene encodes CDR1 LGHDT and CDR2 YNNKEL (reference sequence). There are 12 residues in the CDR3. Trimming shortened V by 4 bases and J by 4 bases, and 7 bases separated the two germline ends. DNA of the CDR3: TGTGCCAGCAGCCCCGACAGCTATGGCTACACCTTC. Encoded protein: CASSPDSYGYTF.

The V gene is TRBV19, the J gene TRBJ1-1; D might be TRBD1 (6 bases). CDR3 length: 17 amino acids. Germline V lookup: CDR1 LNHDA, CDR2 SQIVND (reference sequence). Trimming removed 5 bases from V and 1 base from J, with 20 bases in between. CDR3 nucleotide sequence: TGTGCCAGTAGTCTTCGGACAGCCAACATCCCGAACACTGAAGCTTTCTTT. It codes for CASSLRTANIPNTEAFF.

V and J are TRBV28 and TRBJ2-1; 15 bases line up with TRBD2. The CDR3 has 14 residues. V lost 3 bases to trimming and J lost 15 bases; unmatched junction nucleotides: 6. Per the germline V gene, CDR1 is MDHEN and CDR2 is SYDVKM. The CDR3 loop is CASSLGLAGGAVFF. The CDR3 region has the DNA TGTGCCAGCAGTTTGGGACTAGCGGGAGGAGCCGTGTTCTTC.

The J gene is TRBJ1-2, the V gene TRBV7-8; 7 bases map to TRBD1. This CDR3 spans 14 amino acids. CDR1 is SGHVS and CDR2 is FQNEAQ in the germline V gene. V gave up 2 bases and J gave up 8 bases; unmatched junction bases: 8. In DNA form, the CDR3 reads TGTGCCAGCAGCTTACAGGGGGAATTCGGGGGCTACACCTTC. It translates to CASSLQGEFGGYTF.

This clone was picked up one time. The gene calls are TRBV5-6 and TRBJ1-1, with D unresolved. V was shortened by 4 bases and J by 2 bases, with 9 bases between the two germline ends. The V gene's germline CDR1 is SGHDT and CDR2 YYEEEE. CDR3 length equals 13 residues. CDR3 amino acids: CASSRAGNTEAFF. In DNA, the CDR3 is TGTGCCAGCAGCCGCGCCGGTAACACTGAAGCTTTCTTT. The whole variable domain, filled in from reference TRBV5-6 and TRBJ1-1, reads DAGVTQSPTHLIKTRGQQVTLRCSPKSGHDTVSWYQQALGQGPQFIFQYYEEEERQRGNFPDRFSGHQFPNYSSELNVNALLLGDSALYLCASSRAGNTEAFFGQGTRLTVV.

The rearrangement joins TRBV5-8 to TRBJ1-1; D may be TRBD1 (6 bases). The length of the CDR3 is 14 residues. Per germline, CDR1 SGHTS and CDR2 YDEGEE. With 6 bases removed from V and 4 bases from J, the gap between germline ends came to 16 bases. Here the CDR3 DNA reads TGTGCCAGCACCAGGATCCGGGACACCACTGAAGCTTTCTTT. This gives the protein CASTRIRDTTEAFF.

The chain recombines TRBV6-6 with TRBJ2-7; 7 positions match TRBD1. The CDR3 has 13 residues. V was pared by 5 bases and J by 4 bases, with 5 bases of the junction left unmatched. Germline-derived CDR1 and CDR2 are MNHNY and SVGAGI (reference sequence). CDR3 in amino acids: CASSPETGYEQYV. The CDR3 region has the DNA TGTGCCAGCAGTCCAGAGACAGGGTACGAGCAGTACGTC.

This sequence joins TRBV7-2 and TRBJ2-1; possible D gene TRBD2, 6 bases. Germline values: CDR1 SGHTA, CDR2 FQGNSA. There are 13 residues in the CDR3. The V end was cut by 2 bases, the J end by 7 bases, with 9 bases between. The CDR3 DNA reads TGTGCCAGCAGCTTATCGGGGGAAAATGAGCAGTTCTTC. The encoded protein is CASSLSGENEQFF. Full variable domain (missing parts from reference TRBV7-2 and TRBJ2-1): GAGVSQSPSNKVTEKGKDVELRCDPISGHTALYWYRQSLGQGLEFLIYFQGNSAPDKSGLPSDRFSAERTGGSVSTLTIQRTQQEDSAVYLCASSLSGENEQFFGPGTRLTVL.

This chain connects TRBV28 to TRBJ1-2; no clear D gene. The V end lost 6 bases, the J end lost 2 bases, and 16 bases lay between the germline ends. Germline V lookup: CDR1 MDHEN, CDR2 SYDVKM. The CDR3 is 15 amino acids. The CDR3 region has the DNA TGTGCCAGCAGCTTTACCGGGAAAACCAACTATGGCTACACCTTC. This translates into CASSFTGKTNYGYTF.

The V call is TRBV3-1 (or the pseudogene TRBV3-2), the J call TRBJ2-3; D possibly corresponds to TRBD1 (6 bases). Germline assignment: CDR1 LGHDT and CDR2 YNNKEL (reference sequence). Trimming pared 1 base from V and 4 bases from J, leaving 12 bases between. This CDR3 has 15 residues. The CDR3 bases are TGTGCCAGCAGCCAAGGAACAGGGTTACCAGATACGCAGTATTTT. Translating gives CASSQGTGLPDTQYF.

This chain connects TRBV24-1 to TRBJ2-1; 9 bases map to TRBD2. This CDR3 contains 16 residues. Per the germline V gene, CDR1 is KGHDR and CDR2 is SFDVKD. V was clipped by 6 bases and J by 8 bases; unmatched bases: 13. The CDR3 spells CATSTSKRGVGDEQFF. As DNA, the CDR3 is TGTGCCACCAGTACCAGTAAGCGGGGGGTCGGGGATGAGCAGTTCTTC.

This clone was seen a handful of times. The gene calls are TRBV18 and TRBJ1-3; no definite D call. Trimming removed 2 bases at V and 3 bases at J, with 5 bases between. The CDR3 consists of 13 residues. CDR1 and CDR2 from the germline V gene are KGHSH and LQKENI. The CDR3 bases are TGTGCCAGCTCACCAAAGAGTGGAAACACCATATATTTT. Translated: CASSPKSGNTIYF.

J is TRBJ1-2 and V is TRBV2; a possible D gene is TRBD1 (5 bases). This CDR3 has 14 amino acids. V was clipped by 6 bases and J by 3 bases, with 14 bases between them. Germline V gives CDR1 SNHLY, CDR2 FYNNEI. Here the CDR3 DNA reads TGTGCCAGCAGGCGCCAGGGTTCCCACTATGGCTACACCTTC. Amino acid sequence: CASRRQGSHYGYTF.

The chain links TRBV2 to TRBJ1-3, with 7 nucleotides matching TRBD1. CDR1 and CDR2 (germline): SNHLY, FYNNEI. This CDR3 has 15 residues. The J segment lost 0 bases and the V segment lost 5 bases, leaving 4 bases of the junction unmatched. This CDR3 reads CASSRTGRSGNTIYF. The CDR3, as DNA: TGTGCCAGCAGTAGGACAGGACGCTCTGGAAACACCATATATTTT.

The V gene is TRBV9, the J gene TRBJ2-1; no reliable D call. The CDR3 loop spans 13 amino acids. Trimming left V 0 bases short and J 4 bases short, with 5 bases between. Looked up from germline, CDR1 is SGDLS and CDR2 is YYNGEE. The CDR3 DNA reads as TGTGCCAGCAGCGTAGGCAGGTACAATGAGCAGTTCTTC. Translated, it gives CASSVGRYNEQFF. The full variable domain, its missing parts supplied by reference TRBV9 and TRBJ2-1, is DSGVTQTPKHLITATGQRVTLRCSPRSGDLSVYWYQQSLDQGLQFLIQYYNGEERAKGNILERFSAQQFPDLHSELNLSSLELGDSALYFCASSVGRYNEQFFGPGTRLTVL.

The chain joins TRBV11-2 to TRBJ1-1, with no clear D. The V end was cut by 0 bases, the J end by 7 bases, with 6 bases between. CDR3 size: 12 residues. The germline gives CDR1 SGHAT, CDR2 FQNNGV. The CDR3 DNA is TGTGCCAGCAGCTTAGATCGGGATGAAGCTTTCTTT. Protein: CASSLDRDEAFF.